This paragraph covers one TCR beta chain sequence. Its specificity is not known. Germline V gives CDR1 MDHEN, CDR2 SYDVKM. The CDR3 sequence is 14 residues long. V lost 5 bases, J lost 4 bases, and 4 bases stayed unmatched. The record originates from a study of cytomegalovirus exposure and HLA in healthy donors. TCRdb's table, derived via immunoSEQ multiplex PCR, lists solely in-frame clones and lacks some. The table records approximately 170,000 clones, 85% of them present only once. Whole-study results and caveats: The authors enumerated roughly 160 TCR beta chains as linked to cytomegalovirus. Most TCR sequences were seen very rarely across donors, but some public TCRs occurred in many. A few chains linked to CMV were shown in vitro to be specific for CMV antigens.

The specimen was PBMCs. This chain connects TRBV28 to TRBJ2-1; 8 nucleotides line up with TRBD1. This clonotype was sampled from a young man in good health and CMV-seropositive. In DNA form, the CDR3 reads TGTGCCAGCAGTGCGGGACAGGTTTACAATGAGCAGTTCTTC. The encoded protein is CASSAGQVYNEQFF.